This T cell receptor (beta chain) appears in the sequencing data of a study of Ad26.COV2.S vaccination and SARS-CoV-2 variants. On the study more broadly: A COV1001 Ad26.COV2.S trial-arm participant provided the sample. In the study, Ad26.COV2.S was injected intramuscularly once, or twice 56 days apart.

General study findings and limits: Once vaccination had occurred, spike-specific CD8+ and CD4+ T cell responses reportedly showed substantial breadth.

This CDR3 spans 15 amino acids. V lost 1 base and J lost 5, with 14 bases in between. Germline CDR1 and CDR2: SGHVS and FNYEAQ. The treatment was: some 20 received Ad26.COV2.S at low or high dose, single or two shots; 5 received placebo; per-sample allocation not given. Samples were taken on day 63 after the first vaccine or placebo injection. Built on an Ad26 vector, the vaccine expressed Wuhan-strain SARS-CoV-2 spike. This clone was seen a handful of times. What it recognizes is unknown. Repertoires were generated with immunoSEQ multiplex PCR, while TCRdb's copy carries only in-frame clones and drops some. The repertoire consists of 450,000 to 550,000 clones, with roughly nine tenths occurring once and the leading ten covering around 1.8%.

Sequenced here: peripheral blood, sampled in a trial of Ad26.COV2.S vaccine versus placebo. V and J are TRBV7-6 and TRBJ1-2; the D is unclear. The source is a person between 18 and 65 years old who received the Ad26.COV2.S COVID-19 vaccine or a placebo. DNA for the CDR3: TGTGCCAGCAGCTTAGACGGGTCGGGGAAGTATGGCTACACCTTC. Protein sequence: CASSLDGSGKYGYTF.